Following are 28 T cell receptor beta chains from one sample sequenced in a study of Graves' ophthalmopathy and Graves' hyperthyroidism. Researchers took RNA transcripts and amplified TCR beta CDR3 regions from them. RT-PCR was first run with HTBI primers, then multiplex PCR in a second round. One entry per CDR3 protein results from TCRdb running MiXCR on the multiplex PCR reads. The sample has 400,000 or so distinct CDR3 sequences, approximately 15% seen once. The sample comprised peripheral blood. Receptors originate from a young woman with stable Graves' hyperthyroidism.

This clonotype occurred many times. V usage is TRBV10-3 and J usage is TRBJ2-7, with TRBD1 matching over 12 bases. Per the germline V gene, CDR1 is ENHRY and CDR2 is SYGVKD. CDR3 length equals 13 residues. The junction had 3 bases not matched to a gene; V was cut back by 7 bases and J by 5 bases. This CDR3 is CAIMGQGADEQYF. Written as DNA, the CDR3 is TGTGCCATCATGGGACAGGGGGCAGACGAGCAGTACTTC.

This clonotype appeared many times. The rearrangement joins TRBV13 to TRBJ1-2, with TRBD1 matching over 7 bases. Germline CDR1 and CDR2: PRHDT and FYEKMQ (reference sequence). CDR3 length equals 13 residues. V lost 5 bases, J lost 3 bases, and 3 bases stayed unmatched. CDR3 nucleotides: TGTGCCAGCAGCCGGGGACAGTACTATGGCTACACCTTC. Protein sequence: CASSRGQYYGYTF.

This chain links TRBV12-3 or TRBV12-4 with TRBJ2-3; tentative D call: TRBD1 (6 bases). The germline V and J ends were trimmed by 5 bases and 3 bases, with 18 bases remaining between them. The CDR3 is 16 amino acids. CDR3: CASSQLQGWDTDTQYF. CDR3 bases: TGTGCCAGCAGTCAATTACAGGGCTGGGATACAGATACGCAGTATTTT.

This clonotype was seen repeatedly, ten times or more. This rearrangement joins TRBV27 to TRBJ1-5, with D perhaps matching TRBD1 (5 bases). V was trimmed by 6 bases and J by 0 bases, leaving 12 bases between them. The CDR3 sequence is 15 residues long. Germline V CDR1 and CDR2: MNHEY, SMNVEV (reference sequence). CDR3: CASRIQAYSNQPQHF. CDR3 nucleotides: TGTGCCAGCAGGATACAGGCATATAGCAATCAGCCCCAGCATTTT.

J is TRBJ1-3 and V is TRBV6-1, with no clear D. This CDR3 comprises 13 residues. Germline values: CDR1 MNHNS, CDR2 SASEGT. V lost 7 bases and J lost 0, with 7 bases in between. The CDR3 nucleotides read TGTGCCAGCAAGGCGAACTCTGGAAACACCATATATTTT. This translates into CASKANSGNTIYF.

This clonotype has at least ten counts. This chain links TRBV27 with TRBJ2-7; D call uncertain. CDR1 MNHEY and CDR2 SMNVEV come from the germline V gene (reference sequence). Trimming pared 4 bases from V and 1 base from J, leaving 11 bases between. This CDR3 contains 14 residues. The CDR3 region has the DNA TGTGCCAGCAGTTCCTTAGGGATTTCCTACGAGCAGTACTTC. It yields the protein CASSSLGISYEQYF.

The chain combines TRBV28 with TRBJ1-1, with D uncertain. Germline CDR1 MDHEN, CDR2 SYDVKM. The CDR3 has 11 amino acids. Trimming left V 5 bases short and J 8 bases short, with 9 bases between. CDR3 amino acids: CASSVTGEAFF. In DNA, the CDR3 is TGTGCCAGCAGTGTTACGGGGGAAGCTTTCTTT.

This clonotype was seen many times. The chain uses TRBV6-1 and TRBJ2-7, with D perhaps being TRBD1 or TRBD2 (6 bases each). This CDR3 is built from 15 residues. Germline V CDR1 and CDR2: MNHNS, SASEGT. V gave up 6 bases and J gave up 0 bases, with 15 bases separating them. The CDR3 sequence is CASRPRGHGSYEQYF. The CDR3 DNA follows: TGTGCCAGCAGACCCCGGGGGCACGGCTCCTACGAGCAGTACTTC.

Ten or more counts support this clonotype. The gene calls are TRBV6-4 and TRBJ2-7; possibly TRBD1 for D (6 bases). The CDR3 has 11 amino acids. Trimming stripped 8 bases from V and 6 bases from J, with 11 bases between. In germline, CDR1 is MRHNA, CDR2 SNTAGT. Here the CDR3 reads CASARGSEQYF. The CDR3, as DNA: TGTGCCAGCGCCAGGGGAAGCGAGCAGTACTTC.

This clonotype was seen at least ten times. Written as DNA, the CDR3 is TGCAGTGCTAGAGGTGGTGGAACAGGGGGGGGGTACGAGCAGTACTTC. This sequence encodes CSARGGGTGGGYEQYF. The genes are TRBV20-1 and TRBJ2-7; D possibly corresponds to TRBD1 (8 bases). CDR3 length: 16 amino acids. Looked up from germline, CDR1 is DFQATT and CDR2 is SNEGSKA (reference sequence). V lost 1 base, J lost 4 bases, and 20 bases lay in between.

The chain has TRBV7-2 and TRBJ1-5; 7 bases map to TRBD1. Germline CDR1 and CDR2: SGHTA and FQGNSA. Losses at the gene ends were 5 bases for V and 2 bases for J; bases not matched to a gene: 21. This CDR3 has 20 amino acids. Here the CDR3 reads CASSTRRLDRRGVGNQPQHF. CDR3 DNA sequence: TGTGCCAGCAGCACCCGGCGTCTGGACAGGCGTGGAGTAGGCAATCAGCCCCAGCATTTT.

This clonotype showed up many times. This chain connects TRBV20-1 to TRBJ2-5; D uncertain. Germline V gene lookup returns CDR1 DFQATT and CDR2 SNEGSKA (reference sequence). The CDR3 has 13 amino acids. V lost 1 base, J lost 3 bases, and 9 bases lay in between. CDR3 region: CSARGETKETQYF. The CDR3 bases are TGCAGTGCTAGAGGCGAGACAAAAGAGACCCAGTACTTC.

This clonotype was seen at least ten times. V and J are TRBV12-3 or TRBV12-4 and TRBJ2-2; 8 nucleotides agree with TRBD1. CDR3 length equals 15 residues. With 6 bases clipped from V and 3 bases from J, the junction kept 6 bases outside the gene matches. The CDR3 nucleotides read TGTGCCAGCAGATTCAGGGGGCGCGACACCGGGGAGCTGTTTTTT. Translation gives CASRFRGRDTGELFF.

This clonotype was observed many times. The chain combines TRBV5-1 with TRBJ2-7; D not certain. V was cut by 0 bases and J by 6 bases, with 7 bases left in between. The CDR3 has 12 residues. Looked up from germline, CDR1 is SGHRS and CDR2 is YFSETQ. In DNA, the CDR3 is TGCGCCAGCAGCTTGGCAGGTTCCGAGCAGTACTTC. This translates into CASSLAGSEQYF.

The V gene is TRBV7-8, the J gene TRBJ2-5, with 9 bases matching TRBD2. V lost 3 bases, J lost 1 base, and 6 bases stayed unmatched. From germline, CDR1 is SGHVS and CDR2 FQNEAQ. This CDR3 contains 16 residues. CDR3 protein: CASSFIAGAIQETQYF. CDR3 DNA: TGTGCCAGCAGCTTTATAGCGGGGGCCATCCAAGAGACCCAGTACTTC. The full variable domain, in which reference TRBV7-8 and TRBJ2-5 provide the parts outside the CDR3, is GAGVSQSPRYKVAKRGQDVALRCDPISGHVSLFWYQQALGQGPEFLTYFQNEAQLDKSGLPSDRFFAERPEGSVSTLKIQRTQQEDSAVYLCASSFIAGAIQETQYFGPGTRLLVL.

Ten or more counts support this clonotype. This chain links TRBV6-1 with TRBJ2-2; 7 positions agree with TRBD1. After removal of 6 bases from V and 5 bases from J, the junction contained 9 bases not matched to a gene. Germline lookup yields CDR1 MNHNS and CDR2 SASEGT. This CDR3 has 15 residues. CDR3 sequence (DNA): TGTGCCAGCAGGTCCGGGACAGCTCTTACCGGGGAGCTGTTTTTT. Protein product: CASRSGTALTGELFF.

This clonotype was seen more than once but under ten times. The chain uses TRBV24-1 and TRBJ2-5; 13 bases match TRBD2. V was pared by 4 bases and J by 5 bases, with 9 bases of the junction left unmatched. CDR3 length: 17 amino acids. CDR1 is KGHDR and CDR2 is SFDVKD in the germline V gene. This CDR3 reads CATSESQGLAGYETQYF. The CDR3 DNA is TGTGCCACCAGTGAATCCCAGGGACTAGCGGGGTATGAGACCCAGTACTTC.

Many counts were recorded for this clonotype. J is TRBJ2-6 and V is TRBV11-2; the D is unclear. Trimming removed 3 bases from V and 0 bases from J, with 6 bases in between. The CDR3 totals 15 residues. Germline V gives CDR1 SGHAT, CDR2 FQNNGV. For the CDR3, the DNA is TGTGCCAGCAGCTTGATAAACTCTGGGGCCAACGTCCTGACTTTC. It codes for CASSLINSGANVLTF.

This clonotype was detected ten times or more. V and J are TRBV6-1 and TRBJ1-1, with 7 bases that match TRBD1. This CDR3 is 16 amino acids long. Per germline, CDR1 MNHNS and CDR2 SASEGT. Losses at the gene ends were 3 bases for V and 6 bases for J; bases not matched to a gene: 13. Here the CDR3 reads CASSDLTGTAKPEAFF. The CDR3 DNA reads TGTGCCAGCAGTGATTTAACCGGGACAGCGAAACCTGAAGCTTTCTTT.

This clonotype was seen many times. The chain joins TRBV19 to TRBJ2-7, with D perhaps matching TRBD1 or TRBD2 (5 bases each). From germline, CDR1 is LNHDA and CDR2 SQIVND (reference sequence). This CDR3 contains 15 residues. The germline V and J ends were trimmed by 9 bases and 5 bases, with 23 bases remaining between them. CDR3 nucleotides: TGTGCCAGCAGCCCCCCGGGACGGACTTACAACGAGCAGTACTTC. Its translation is CASSPPGRTYNEQYF.

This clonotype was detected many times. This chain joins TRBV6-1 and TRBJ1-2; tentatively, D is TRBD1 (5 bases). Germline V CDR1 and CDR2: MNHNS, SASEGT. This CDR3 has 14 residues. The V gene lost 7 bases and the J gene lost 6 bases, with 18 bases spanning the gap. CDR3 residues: CASTIGVLGHGYTF. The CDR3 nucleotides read TGTGCCAGCACAATAGGGGTACTCGGTCATGGCTACACCTTC.

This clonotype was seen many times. The CDR3 spells CASSLWGYKALPQPQHF. CDR3 in DNA: TGTGCCAGTAGTCTTTGGGGATACAAGGCCCTACCACAGCCCCAGCATTTT. The genes are TRBV19 and TRBJ1-5; D gene uncertain. Germline CDR1 is LNHDA and CDR2 is SQIVND (reference sequence). The V gene lost 5 bases and the J gene lost 7 bases, with 24 bases spanning the gap. The CDR3 covers 17 residues.

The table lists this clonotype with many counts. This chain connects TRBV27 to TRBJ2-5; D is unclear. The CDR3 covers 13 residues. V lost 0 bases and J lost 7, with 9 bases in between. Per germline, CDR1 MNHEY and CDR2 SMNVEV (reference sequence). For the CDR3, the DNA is TGTGCCAGCAGTTTATCCCTGGCGGCGACCCAGTACTTC. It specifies CASSLSLAATQYF.

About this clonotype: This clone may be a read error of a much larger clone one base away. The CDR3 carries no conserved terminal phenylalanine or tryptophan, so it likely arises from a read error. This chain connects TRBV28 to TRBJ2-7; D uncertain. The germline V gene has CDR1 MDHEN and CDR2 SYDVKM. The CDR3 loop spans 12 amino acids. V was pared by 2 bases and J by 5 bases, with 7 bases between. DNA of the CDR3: TGTGCCAGCAGTTTAAGTAAGGACGAGCAGTACTTG. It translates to CASSLSKDEQYL.

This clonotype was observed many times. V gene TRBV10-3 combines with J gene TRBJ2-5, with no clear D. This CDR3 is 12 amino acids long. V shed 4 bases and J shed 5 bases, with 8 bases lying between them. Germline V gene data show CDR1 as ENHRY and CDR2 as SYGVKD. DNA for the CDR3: TGTGCCATCAGTGCCGGTGAGGAGACCCAGTACTTC. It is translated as CAISAGEETQYF.

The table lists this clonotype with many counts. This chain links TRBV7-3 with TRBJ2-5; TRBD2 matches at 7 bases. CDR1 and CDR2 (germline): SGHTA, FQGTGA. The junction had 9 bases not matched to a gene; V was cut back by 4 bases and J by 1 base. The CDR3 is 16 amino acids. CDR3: CASSYSGASGQETQYF. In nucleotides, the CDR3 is TGTGCCAGCAGCTACAGCGGGGCTAGCGGCCAAGAGACCCAGTACTTC. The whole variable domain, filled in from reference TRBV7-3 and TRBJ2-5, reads GAGVSQTPSNKVTEKGKYVELRCDPISGHTALYWYRQSLGQGPEFLIYFQGTGAADDSGLPNDRFFAVRPEGSVSTLKIQRTERGDSAVYLCASSYSGASGQETQYFGPGTRLLVL.

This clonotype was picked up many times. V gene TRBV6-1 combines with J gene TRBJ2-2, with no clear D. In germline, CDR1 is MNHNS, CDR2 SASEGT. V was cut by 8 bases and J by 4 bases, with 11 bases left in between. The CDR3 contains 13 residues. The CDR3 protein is CASLRSGTGELFF. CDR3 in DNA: TGTGCCAGCCTAAGGTCGGGCACCGGGGAGCTGTTTTTT.

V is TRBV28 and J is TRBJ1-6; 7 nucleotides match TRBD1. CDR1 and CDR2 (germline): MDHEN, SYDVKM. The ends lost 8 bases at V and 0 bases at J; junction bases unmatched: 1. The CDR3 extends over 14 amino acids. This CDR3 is CASDRDSYNSPLHF. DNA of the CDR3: TGTGCCAGCGACAGGGACTCCTATAATTCACCCCTCCACTTT.